These 32 T cell receptor beta chains originate from one sample sequenced in a study of T cells in Graves' hyperthyroidism and ophthalmopathy. What was amplified from RNA transcripts were TCR beta CDR3 regions. Primed by the HTBI set, a first-round RT-PCR was run on the TCR CDR3. TCRdb ran MiXCR on the multiplex PCR reads and lists one entry per CDR3 protein. This table has some 360,000 distinct CDR3 sequences, around 13% appearing once. The sample comprised blood. The origin of the receptors is a woman in her sixties or seventies with Graves' hyperthyroidism.

In its sample, this clonotype was seen many times. The chain recombines TRBV6-1 with TRBJ2-3; tentative D call: TRBD1 (6 bases). The germline gives CDR1 MNHNS, CDR2 SASEGT. CDR3 length: 14 amino acids. V dropped 5 bases and J dropped 1 base, with 10 bases sitting between them. This chain's CDR3 is CASSMGAGTDTQYF. DNA of the CDR3: TGTGCCAGCAGTATGGGGGCCGGCACAGATACGCAGTATTTT.

The chain carries TRBV5-8 and TRBJ2-4; maybe TRBD2 (6 bases). The CDR3 contains 17 residues. Trimming pared 0 bases from V and 3 bases from J, leaving 16 bases between. The V gene's germline CDR1 is SGHTS and CDR2 YDEGEE. CDR3 sequence reads: CASSLAVSQGGKNIQYF. The CDR3 coding sequence is TGTGCCAGCAGCTTGGCTGTTTCGCAGGGAGGCAAAAACATTCAGTACTTC.

This clonotype was counted at least ten times. The chain joins TRBV5-1 to TRBJ2-1; D ambiguous. Trimming stripped 4 bases from V and 7 bases from J, with 9 bases between. CDR1 is SGHRS and CDR2 is YFSETQ in the germline V gene. This CDR3 comprises 12 residues. The CDR3 loop is CASSLALNEQFF. In nucleotides, the CDR3 is TGCGCCAGCAGCCTGGCATTAAATGAGCAGTTCTTC.

The chain couples TRBV12-3 or TRBV12-4 to TRBJ1-3, with 8 bases that match TRBD1. Trimming took 5 bases from V and 5 from J; bases not matched to a gene: 8. The CDR3 runs to 15 residues. In DNA, the CDR3 is TGTGCCAGCAGTCAGGACAGGGATTGGAGAAACACCATATATTTT. It encodes CASSQDRDWRNTIYF.

The chain is built from TRBV7-3 and TRBJ1-1, with D maybe TRBD1 (5 bases). V lost 4 bases and J lost 2, with 14 bases in between. The CDR3 contains 15 residues. From germline, CDR1 is SGHTA and CDR2 FQGTGA. The CDR3 DNA sequence: TGTGCCAGCAGCTGGGGGGAGGGGTCAAACACTGAAGCTTTCTTT. It is translated as CASSWGEGSNTEAFF. The whole variable domain, remainder taken from reference TRBV7-3 and TRBJ1-1, is GAGVSQTPSNKVTEKGKYVELRCDPISGHTALYWYRQSLGQGPEFLIYFQGTGAADDSGLPNDRFFAVRPEGSVSTLKIQRTERGDSAVYLCASSWGEGSNTEAFFGQGTRLTVV.

The chain links TRBV15 to TRBJ2-1, with 12 bases lining up with TRBD1. This CDR3 is 15 amino acids long. In germline, CDR1 is LNHNV, CDR2 YYDKDF (reference sequence). J was trimmed by 9 bases and V by 1 base; bases with no gene match: 4. The CDR3 sequence: CATSRVGQGAPEQFF. CDR3 nucleotide sequence: TGTGCCACCAGCAGAGTGGGACAGGGGGCACCTGAGCAGTTCTTC.

In this sample, this clonotype turned up many times. The gene calls are TRBV12-3 or TRBV12-4 and TRBJ1-2, with D hard to call. Trimming cost V 2 bases and J 8 bases, with 9 bases left between them. This CDR3 comprises 12 residues. The CDR3 is CASSLIGGGYTF. The CDR3 nucleotides read TGTGCCAGCAGTTTAATCGGTGGCGGCTACACCTTC.

The table lists this clonotype with a few counts. The rearrangement joins TRBV6-4 to TRBJ2-1; tentatively, D is TRBD1 (5 bases). V lost 2 bases and J 4 bases, leaving 12 bases between the germline ends. The CDR3 spans 15 residues. The V gene's germline CDR1 is MRHNA and CDR2 SNTAGT. CDR3 amino acids: CASSDGAASYNEQFF. DNA for the CDR3: TGTGCCAGCAGTGACGGGGCTGCATCGTACAATGAGCAGTTCTTC.

The J gene is TRBJ2-7, the V gene TRBV6-1; TRBD2 matches 7 bases. Losses at the gene ends were 8 bases for V and 0 bases for J; bases not matched to a gene: 13. The CDR3 contains 16 residues. CDR1 is MNHNS and CDR2 is SASEGT in the germline V gene. CDR3 amino acids: CASGTTRASGSYEQYF. The CDR3 DNA is TGTGCCAGCGGGACTACTCGAGCATCTGGCTCCTACGAGCAGTACTTC.

This clonotype has a count of ten or more. The V gene is TRBV20-1, the J gene TRBJ1-6; D remains ambiguous. CDR3 length equals 15 residues. Trimming stripped 2 bases from V and 2 bases from J, with 10 bases between. The germline V gene encodes CDR1 DFQATT and CDR2 SNEGSKA (reference sequence). CDR3: CSARSTGTYNSPLHF. DNA of the CDR3: TGCAGTGCTAGATCGACCGGGACCTATAATTCACCCCTCCACTTT.

There are many counts of this clonotype. This sequence joins TRBV2 and TRBJ2-5; D is possibly TRBD2 (6 bases). The germline V gene encodes CDR1 SNHLY and CDR2 FYNNEI. CDR3 length: 13 amino acids. Trimming removed 10 bases from V and 1 base from J, with 13 bases in between. As DNA, the CDR3 is TGTGCCACCCACCTTAGCGGCCAAGAGACCCAGTACTTC. Its protein product is CATHLSGQETQYF.

This clonotype was counted ten times or more. This rearrangement joins TRBV7-9 to TRBJ2-3; tentative D call: TRBD1 (6 bases). The CDR3 runs 14 residues. Germline V lookup: CDR1 SEHNR, CDR2 FQNEAQ (reference sequence). V gave up 5 bases and J gave up 2 bases, with 11 bases separating them. DNA for the CDR3: TGTGCCAGCAGCAGATGGGACACCACAGATACGCAGTATTTT. Encoded protein: CASSRWDTTDTQYF.

Concerning this clonotype: This may be a read error, as it is one base from a much larger clone. This rearrangement joins TRBV20-1 to TRBJ1-5; D is unclear. V was cut by 0 bases and J by 3 bases, with 12 bases left in between. The CDR3 has 15 amino acids. Germline values: CDR1 DFQATT, CDR2 SNEGSKA (reference sequence). CDR3 amino acids: CSARDRTGSNQPQHF. In nucleotides, the CDR3 is TGCAGTGCTAGAGATCGTACGGGGTCCAATCAGCCCCAGCATTTT.

This clonotype was recorded many times. The chain has TRBV2 and TRBJ2-1, with D tentatively TRBD1 or TRBD2 (5 bases each). The CDR3 is made up of 13 amino acids. V was shortened by 9 bases and J by 6 bases, with 15 bases between the two germline ends. Germline CDR1 is SNHLY and CDR2 is FYNNEI. The CDR3 reads CASEGLGFNEQFF. The CDR3 nucleotides are TGTGCCAGTGAGGGGCTAGGATTCAATGAGCAGTTCTTC.

Ten or more counts support this clonotype. The V call is TRBV12-3 or TRBV12-4, the J call TRBJ2-5; D uncertain. The CDR3 is 14 amino acids. The V gene lost 5 bases and the J gene lost 2 bases, with 12 bases spanning the gap. The CDR3 nucleotides are TGTGCCAGCAGTCGGTCTCGGCAGCAAGAGACCCAGTACTTC. This gives the protein CASSRSRQQETQYF.

This clonotype was detected ten times or more. The rearrangement joins TRBV28 to TRBJ2-3, with no clear D. This CDR3 comprises 16 residues. The germline V gene encodes CDR1 MDHEN and CDR2 SYDVKM. Trimming stripped 7 bases from V and 7 bases from J, with 24 bases between. This CDR3 is CASTPSEAGSWNTQYF. CDR3 in DNA: TGTGCCAGCACCCCCTCAGAGGCAGGAAGTTGGAATACGCAGTATTTT. Combining the CDR3 with reference TRBV28 and TRBJ2-3 gives the whole variable domain DVKVTQSSRYLVKRTGEKVFLECVQDMDHENMFWYRQDPGLGLRLIYFSYDVKMKEKGDIPEGYSVSREKKERFSLILESASTNQTSMYLCASTPSEAGSWNTQYFGPGTRLTVL.

This clonotype was recorded many times. The rearrangement uses TRBV3-1 and TRBJ2-7; 10 positions agree with TRBD2. The CDR3 is 15 amino acids. Germline CDR1 LGHDT, CDR2 YNNKEL (reference sequence). V lost 1 base and J lost 9; bases outside the gene matches: 9. The CDR3: CASSQGTSGAWGQYF. The CDR3 bases are TGTGCCAGCAGCCAAGGGACTAGCGGCGCCTGGGGGCAGTACTTC.

The sample holds many counts of this clonotype. The CDR3 nucleotides are TGTGCCAGCAGCCCAAGACTAGCACCAAACTACGAGCAGTACTTC. This codes for CASSPRLAPNYEQYF. The chain combines TRBV9 with TRBJ2-7, with 7 bases fitting TRBD2. Trimming at V came to 4 bases and at J to 3 bases, leaving 10 bases not matched to a gene. Germline loops: CDR1 SGDLS, CDR2 YYNGEE. The CDR3 extends over 15 amino acids.

At least ten counts were recorded for this clonotype. V gene TRBV12-3 or TRBV12-4 combines with J gene TRBJ2-3; D is uncertain. This CDR3 spans 15 amino acids. Trimming removed 4 bases from V and 0 bases from J, with 11 bases in between. The CDR3 nucleotides read TGTGCCAGCAGTTCACAACCTACAAGCACAGATACGCAGTATTTT. This gives the protein CASSSQPTSTDTQYF.

This clonotype was seen at least ten times. The CDR3 DNA reads TGTGCCAGCAGTCGTATTAGCGGACAAACCGGGGAGCTGTTTTTT. It encodes CASSRISGQTGELFF. The chain is built from TRBV12-3 or TRBV12-4 and TRBJ2-2; tentatively, D is TRBD2 (6 bases). Trimming removed 5 bases at V and 5 bases at J, with 15 bases between. CDR3 size: 15 residues.

This clonotype was seen a few times. The chain combines TRBV10-2 with TRBJ2-1; TRBD2 aligns across 13 bases. Germline CDR1 and CDR2: WSHSY and SAAADI. J gave up 7 bases and V 10 bases, and 4 bases lay outside the gene matches. The CDR3 has 13 residues. Written as DNA, the CDR3 is TGCGCCACCCGGACTAGCGGGAGTAATGAGCAGTTCTTC. It specifies CATRTSGSNEQFF.

In its sample, this clonotype was seen a few times. V usage is TRBV6-2 or TRBV6-3 and J usage is TRBJ2-7, with 8 bases lining up with TRBD2. Germline loops: CDR1 MNHEY, CDR2 SVGEGT. The CDR3 runs to 14 residues. V lost 5 bases to trimming and J lost 2 bases; unmatched junction nucleotides: 5. The CDR3 reads CASSVQREPYEQYF. In nucleotides, the CDR3 is TGTGCCAGCAGTGTCCAGCGGGAGCCCTACGAGCAGTACTTC.

This clonotype was observed many times. The chain carries TRBV20-1 and TRBJ1-5; TRBD1 agrees at 11 bases. Trimming removed 5 bases from V and 4 bases from J; junction bases left unmatched: 1. CDR1 is DFQATT and CDR2 is SNEGSKA in the germline V gene (reference sequence). The CDR3 length is 13 residues. The CDR3 coding sequence is TGCAGTGCTGGACAGGGGGCGAATCAGCCCCAGCATTTT. This gives the protein CSAGQGANQPQHF.

This clonotype was picked up many times. The chain carries TRBV5-1 and TRBJ2-6, with D possibly being TRBD1 or TRBD2 (6 bases each). The germline V and J ends were trimmed by 5 bases and 4 bases, with 13 bases remaining between them. Germline CDR1 and CDR2: SGHRS and YFSETQ. The CDR3 consists of 15 residues. CDR3 DNA: TGCGCCAGCAGGGGGGCGGGATCAGGGGCCAACGTCCTGACTTTC. Translating gives CASRGAGSGANVLTF.

This clonotype was counted at least ten times. Written as DNA, the CDR3 is TGTGCCAACCCCGGGACTAGCCCAGATACGCAGTATTTT. Translation gives CANPGTSPDTQYF. The chain has TRBV7-9 and TRBJ2-3, with TRBD2 identical over 9 bases. With V trimmed by 10 bases and J by 4 bases, 6 bases remained unmatched. CDR3 length: 13 residues. Germline lookup yields CDR1 SEHNR and CDR2 FQNEAQ (reference sequence).

This clonotype has ten or more counts. The rearrangement links TRBV5-1 to TRBJ1-1; D uncertain. The V end was cut by 0 bases, the J end by 10 bases, with 13 bases between. The length of the CDR3 is 13 residues. Germline CDR1 reads SGHRS; CDR2 reads YFSETQ. CDR3 bases: TGCGCCAGCAGCTTGGCCGTCGGAGCCGGAGCTTTCTTT. Encoded protein: CASSLAVGAGAFF.

A word on this clonotype: This may be a read error: a much more frequent sequence differs by one nucleotide. The DNA for the CDR3 is TGTGCCAGCAGCACCTCCGGGACTAGCGGACACAATGAGCAGTTCTTC. It is translated as CASSTSGTSGHNEQFF. The chain recombines TRBV7-3 with TRBJ2-1, with 11 positions matching TRBD2. The germline V gene encodes CDR1 SGHTA and CDR2 FQGTGA. Trimming removed 5 bases from V and 5 bases from J; junction bases left unmatched: 8. The CDR3 extends over 16 amino acids.

With regard to this clonotype: A much larger clone is a single base away; this may be a read error. This likely comes from a read error, as the CDR3 has no conserved phenylalanine or tryptophan at its end. This chain joins TRBV12-3 or TRBV12-4 and TRBJ2-2, with TRBD1 matching 10 bases. Trimming removed 6 bases from V and 4 bases from J; junction bases left unmatched: 5. The CDR3 covers 15 residues. The CDR3 protein is CASRLGTGATGELFL. DNA for the CDR3: TGTGCCAGCAGACTCGGGACAGGGGCCACCGGGGAGCTGTTTCTT.

CDR3 nucleotide sequence: TGCAGTGCTTTACTAGCGGGAGTTGCCGAGCAGTACTTC. Its translation is CSALLAGVAEQYF. V is TRBV20-1 and J is TRBJ2-7, with 11 bases matching TRBD2. V was pared by 5 bases and J by 6 bases, with 6 bases of the junction left unmatched. The germline gives CDR1 DFQATT, CDR2 SNEGSKA (reference sequence). The CDR3 length is 13 residues.

This clonotype appeared a few times. The J gene is TRBJ2-1, the V gene TRBV6-1; no definite D call. Germline CDR1 is MNHNS and CDR2 is SASEGT. CDR3 size: 16 residues. V lost 5 bases and J lost 2, with 16 bases in between. CDR3 protein: CASSLRPGGPYNEQFF. The CDR3 DNA reads TGTGCCAGCAGTCTCCGACCTGGCGGCCCCTACAATGAGCAGTTCTTC.

This clonotype was seen many times. The V gene is TRBV4-2, the J gene TRBJ2-1; 7 positions match TRBD2. V lost 1 base, J lost 7 bases, and 13 bases stayed unmatched. Germline CDR1 is LGHNA and CDR2 is YNFKEQ. CDR3 size: 17 residues. The CDR3 loop reads CASSQAGAGLLLNEQFF. In nucleotides, the CDR3 is TGTGCCAGCAGCCAAGCGGGAGCGGGGCTACTCCTAAATGAGCAGTTCTTC.

With respect to this clonotype: A single base separates this from a much larger clone, so it may be a read error. The rearrangement joins TRBV7-9 to TRBJ2-1; the D gene could be TRBD1 or TRBD2 (6 bases each). CDR3 size: 16 residues. The germline V gene encodes CDR1 SEHNR and CDR2 FQNEAQ (reference sequence). CDR3 in DNA: TGTGCCAACAGCTTAGTAAGGGGGGCGTACTACAATGAGCAGTTCTTC. It encodes CANSLVRGAYYNEQFF. Based on the CDR3 plus reference TRBV7-9 and TRBJ2-1, the full variable domain is DTGVSQNPRHKITKRGQNVTFRCDPISEHNRLYWYRQTLGQGPEFLTYFQNEAQLEKSRLLSDRFSAERPKGSFSTLEIQRTEQGDSAMYLCANSLVRGAYYNEQFFGPGTRLTVL.